These 16 T cell receptor beta chains originate from one sample sequenced in a study of T cell repertoires in aging, cancer and after chemotherapy. TRB rearrangements spanning V, D and J were amplified using mixed TRB-A/B primers. MiXCR was run by TCRdb on the multiplex PCR reads, yielding one entry per CDR3 protein. The sample lists about 2,200 distinct CDR3 sequences; over 25% were seen once. TCR beta rearrangements were amplified from peripheral blood genomic DNA. The sequenced material came from blood. All receptors derive from a human donor in good health.

Within the sample, this clonotype is medium-sized (0.01 to 0.1%). The rearrangement links TRBV10-3 to TRBJ2-7, with D unclear. The CDR3 contains 14 residues. Trimming cost V 4 bases and J 0 bases, with 10 bases left between them. CDR1 and CDR2 from the germline V gene are ENHRY and SYGVKD. CDR3 coding DNA: TGTGCCATCAGTGGACCGATGAGCTCCTACGAGCAGTACTTC. Residues: CAISGPMSSYEQYF.

The V gene is TRBV27, the J gene TRBJ1-3, with D possibly TRBD1 on 5 matching bases. Deletions cut 5 bases from V and 4 bases from J, with 18 bases between. Germline CDR1 reads MNHEY; CDR2 reads SMNVEV (reference sequence). The CDR3 is 16 amino acids. CDR3 DNA sequence: TGTGCCAGCAGTCCCTTTACATCGGAGGGGGGAAACACCATATATTTT. Its translation: CASSPFTSEGGNTIYF.

This clonotype is classed as large. The V call is TRBV6-5, the J call TRBJ1-5; D gene ambiguous. The CDR3 is made up of 13 amino acids. The germline V gene has CDR1 MNHEY and CDR2 SVGAGI. V gave up 6 bases and J gave up 5 bases, with 11 bases separating them. DNA of the CDR3: TGTGCCAGCAGCCCCGCCGTTTATCAGCCCCAGCATTTT. Translated: CASSPAVYQPQHF.

About this clonotype: Given a much more abundant clone one base away, this may be a read error. The rearrangement links TRBV5-5 to TRBJ2-3; D not certain. The germline V gene has CDR1 SGHKS and CDR2 YYEKEE (reference sequence). CDR3 length equals 14 residues. Here the CDR3 reads CVSSWSQYADTQYF. In nucleotides, the CDR3 is TGTGTCAGCAGCTGGTCCCAGTACGCAGATACGCAGTATTTT.

This clonotype is termed medium-sized. The chain carries TRBV19 and TRBJ1-6; D not resolved. The CDR3 sequence is 13 residues long. V lost 3 bases to trimming and J lost 3 bases, with 3 bases between them. Germline CDR1 LNHDA, CDR2 SQIVND (reference sequence). The CDR3 loop is CASSMVYNSPLHF. The CDR3 coding sequence is TGTGCCAGTAGTATGGTCTATAATTCACCCCTCCACTTT.

CDR3 sequence: CASSQASGAWAFF. The CDR3 nucleotides read TGTGCCAGCAGCCAAGCATCAGGGGCTTGGGCTTTCTTT. This chain links TRBV14 with TRBJ1-1; maybe TRBD1 (6 bases). The CDR3 runs to 13 residues. Looked up from germline, CDR1 is SGHDN and CDR2 is FVKESK. V was shortened by 1 base and J by 11 bases, with 14 bases between the two germline ends.

This clonotype is labeled medium-sized (0.01 to 0.1%). This chain joins TRBV18 and TRBJ2-1; 9 nucleotides match TRBD1. This CDR3 has 16 residues. Germline loops: CDR1 KGHSH, CDR2 LQKENI. With 5 bases clipped from V and 4 bases from J, the junction kept 9 bases outside the gene matches. The CDR3 DNA reads TGTGCCAGCTCAAGCTCCGGGACAGGGACATACAATGAGCAGTTCTTC. Residues: CASSSSGTGTYNEQFF.

This clonotype occurred once. A single base separates this from a much larger clone, so it may be a read error. The chain recombines TRBV19 with TRBJ1-1; D not certain. The CDR3 runs 13 residues. V was shortened by 3 bases and J by 1 base, with 6 bases between the two germline ends. CDR1 and CDR2 from the germline V gene are LNHDA and SQIVND (reference sequence). The CDR3 region is CASSISANTEAFF. The CDR3 DNA sequence: TGTGCCAGTAGTATCTCGGCGAACACTGAAGCTTTCTTT.

This clonotype was seen only a few times. CDR3 coding DNA: TGCAGTGCTAGCCGGGTGGGGACCGGGGAGCTGTTTTTT. Its protein is CSASRVGTGELFF. This rearrangement joins TRBV20-1 to TRBJ2-2; no definite D call. The V gene's germline CDR1 is DFQATT and CDR2 SNEGSKA (reference sequence). The V end was cut by 3 bases, the J end by 5 bases, with 10 bases between. The CDR3 spans 13 residues.

This clonotype was counted only a few times. This rearrangement joins TRBV5-6 to TRBJ2-6; TRBD2 matches 7 bases. J lost 4 bases, V lost 4 bases, and 8 bases had no gene match. The germline V gene encodes CDR1 SGHDT and CDR2 YYEEEE. The CDR3 runs 16 residues. CDR3 residues: CASSQWEGSGANVLTF. The CDR3 DNA is TGTGCCAGCAGCCAATGGGAGGGGAGCGGGGCCAACGTCCTGACTTTC. Filled out from reference TRBV5-6 and TRBJ2-6, the complete variable domain reads DAGVTQSPTHLIKTRGQQVTLRCSPKSGHDTVSWYQQALGQGPQFIFQYYEEEERQRGNFPDRFSGHQFPNYSSELNVNALLLGDSALYLCASSQWEGSGANVLTFGAGSRLTVL.

This clonotype is deemed large (0.1 to 1%). V is TRBV15 and J is TRBJ2-2; D is unclear. The CDR3 covers 14 residues. V was trimmed by 1 base and J by 2 bases, leaving 5 bases between them. Per the germline V gene, CDR1 is LNHNV and CDR2 is YYDKDF (reference sequence). In nucleotides, the CDR3 is TGTGCCACCAGCAGAGCTCGCAACACCGGGGAGCTGTTTTTT. Its protein product is CATSRARNTGELFF.

This clonotype rates as large (0.1 to 1%). The chain uses TRBV6-5 and TRBJ2-1; 8 bases agree with TRBD2. CDR3 length equals 12 residues. Germline loops: CDR1 MNHEY, CDR2 SVGAGI. V lost 6 bases, J lost 9 bases, and 4 bases stayed unmatched. CDR3 coding DNA: TGTGCCAGCAGCTCCGGACTAGCTGAGCAGTTCTTC. Protein: CASSSGLAEQFF.

This clonotype is judged large (0.1 to 1%). V and J are TRBV19 and TRBJ2-3, with 10 bases identical to TRBD2. Germline CDR1 is LNHDA and CDR2 is SQIVND (reference sequence). After removal of 1 base from V and 7 bases from J, the junction contained 5 bases not matched to a gene. The CDR3 is 15 residues long. CDR3 protein: CASSIVAGGGNTQYF. CDR3 nucleotide sequence: TGTGCCAGTAGTATAGTAGCGGGGGGCGGAAATACGCAGTATTTT. Full variable domain (outside the CDR3, taken from reference TRBV19 and TRBJ2-3): DGGITQSPKYLFRKEGQNVTLSCEQNLNHDAMYWYRQDPGQGLRLIYYSQIVNDFQKGDIAEGYSVSREKKESFPLTVTSAQKNPTAFYLCASSIVAGGGNTQYFGPGTRLTVL.

In this sample, this clonotype is medium-sized. The gene calls are TRBV10-3 and TRBJ2-3, with D tentatively TRBD1 (6 bases). V gave up 8 bases and J gave up 4 bases, with 19 bases separating them. From germline, CDR1 is ENHRY and CDR2 SYGVKD. The CDR3 has 15 residues. The DNA of the CDR3 is TGTGCCATCGATAGGCGCGGCGGACAGCCAGATACGCAGTATTTT. Translating it yields CAIDRRGGQPDTQYF.

This clonotype is labeled as medium-sized. The chain is built from TRBV30 and TRBJ2-1; D unresolved. V was clipped by 2 bases and J by 7 bases, with 12 bases between them. Germline-derived CDR1 and CDR2 are GTSNPN and SVGIG (reference sequence). The CDR3 extends over 13 amino acids. As DNA, the CDR3 is TGTGCCTGGAGTCGGGTAGTTGTGAATGAGCAGTTCTTC. It is translated as CAWSRVVVNEQFF.

This clonotype was recorded a few times. The CDR3, as DNA: TGTGCCAGCAGCATTAGACGGGGGACTAATGAAAAACTGTTTTTT. Translated, it gives CASSIRRGTNEKLFF. The chain links TRBV13 to TRBJ1-4, with D possibly TRBD1 on 5 matching bases. CDR3 length: 15 residues. CDR1 is PRHDT, CDR2 FYEKMQ, per germline (reference sequence). V was shortened by 5 bases and J by 2 bases, with 12 bases between the two germline ends.